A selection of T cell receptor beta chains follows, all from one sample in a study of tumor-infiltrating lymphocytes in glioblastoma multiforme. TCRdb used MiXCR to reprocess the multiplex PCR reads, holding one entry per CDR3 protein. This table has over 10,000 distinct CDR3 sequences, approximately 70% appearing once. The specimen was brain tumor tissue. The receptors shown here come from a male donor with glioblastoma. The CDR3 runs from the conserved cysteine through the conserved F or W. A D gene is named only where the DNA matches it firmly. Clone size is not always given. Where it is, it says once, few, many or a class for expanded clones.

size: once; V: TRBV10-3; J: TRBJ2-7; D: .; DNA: TGTGCCATCAGGGGGGCAGGCGGCTCCTACGTGCAGTACTTC; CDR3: CAIRGAGGSYVQYF
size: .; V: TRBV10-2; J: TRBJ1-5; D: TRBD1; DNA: TGCGCCAGCAGACCCTTGGCGACAGGGGACCAGCCCAGCATTTTT; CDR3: CASRPLATGDQPSIF
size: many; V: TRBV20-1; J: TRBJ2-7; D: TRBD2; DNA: TGCAGTGCTAGAGACGGACTAGCGGACGAGCAGTACTTC; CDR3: CSARDGLADEQYF
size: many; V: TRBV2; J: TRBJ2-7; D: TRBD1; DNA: TGTGCCAGCAGTCTTCTAGGGACAGCGACCTACGAGCAGTACTTC; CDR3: CASSLLGTATYEQYF
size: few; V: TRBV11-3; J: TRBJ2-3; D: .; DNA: TGTGCCAGCAGCTCGTCCATTAACGCAGATACGCAGTATTTT; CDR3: CASSSSINADTQYF
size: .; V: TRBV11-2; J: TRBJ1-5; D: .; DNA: TGTGCCAGCAGCTTACAGAGTAGCAATCAGCCCCAGCATTTT; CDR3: CASSLQSSNQPQHF
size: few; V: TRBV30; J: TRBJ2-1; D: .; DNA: TGTGCCTGGAGTTGGGGGGGGCACTACAATAAGCAGTTCTTC; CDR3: CAWSWGGHYNKQFF
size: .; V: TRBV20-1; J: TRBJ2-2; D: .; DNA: TGCAGTGTACTAGTGGACGGTGGGGAGCTGTTTTTT; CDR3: CSVLVDGGELFF
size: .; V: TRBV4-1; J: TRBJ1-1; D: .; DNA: TGCGCCAGCAGCCATACAGAGAACACTGAAGCTTTCTTT; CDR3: CASSHTENTEAFF
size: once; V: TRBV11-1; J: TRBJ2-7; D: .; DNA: TGTATCAGCAGCTTAGCGCGTCTGGACAGAGGGTACGAGCAGTACTTC; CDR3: CISSLARLDRGYEQYF